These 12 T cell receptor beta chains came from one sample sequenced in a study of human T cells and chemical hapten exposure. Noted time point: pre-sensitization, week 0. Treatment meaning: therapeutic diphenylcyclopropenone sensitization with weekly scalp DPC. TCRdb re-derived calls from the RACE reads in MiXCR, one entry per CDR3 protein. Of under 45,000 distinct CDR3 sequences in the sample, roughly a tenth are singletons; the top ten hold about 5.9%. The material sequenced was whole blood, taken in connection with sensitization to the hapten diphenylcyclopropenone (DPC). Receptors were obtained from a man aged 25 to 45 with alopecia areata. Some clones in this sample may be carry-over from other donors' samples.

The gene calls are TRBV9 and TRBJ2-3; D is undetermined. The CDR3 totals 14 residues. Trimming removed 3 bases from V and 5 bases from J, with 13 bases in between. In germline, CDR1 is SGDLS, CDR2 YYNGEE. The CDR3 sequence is CASSDTIRRDTQYF. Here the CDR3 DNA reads TGTGCCAGCAGCGATACGATTCGGCGAGATACGCAGTATTTT.

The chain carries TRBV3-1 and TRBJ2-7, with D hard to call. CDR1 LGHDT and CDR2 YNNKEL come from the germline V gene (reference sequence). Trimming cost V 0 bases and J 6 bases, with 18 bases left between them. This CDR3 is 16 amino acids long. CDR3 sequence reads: CASSQDLWPITGEQYF. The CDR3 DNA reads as TGTGCCAGCAGCCAAGATCTTTGGCCCATTACCGGCGAGCAGTACTTC.

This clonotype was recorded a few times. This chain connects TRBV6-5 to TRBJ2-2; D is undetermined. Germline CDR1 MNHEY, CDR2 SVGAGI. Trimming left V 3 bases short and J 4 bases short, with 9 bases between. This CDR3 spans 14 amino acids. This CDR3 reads CASSYQLSTGELFF. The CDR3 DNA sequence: TGTGCCAGCAGTTATCAACTCAGCACCGGGGAGCTGTTTTTT.

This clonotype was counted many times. CDR3 loop: CASSLLGVTGANVLTF. DNA for the CDR3: TGTGCCAGCAGCTTATTAGGGGTCACTGGGGCCAACGTCCTGACTTTC. V usage is TRBV11-2 and J usage is TRBJ2-6; tentatively, D is TRBD1 (5 bases). The CDR3 totals 16 residues. V lost 2 bases and J lost 2, with 10 bases in between. Germline V gene lookup returns CDR1 SGHAT and CDR2 FQNNGV. Supplemented by reference TRBV11-2 and TRBJ2-6, the full variable domain reads EAGVAQSPRYKIIEKRQSVAFWCNPISGHATLYWYQQILGQGPKLLIQFQNNGVVDDSQLPKDRFSAERLKGVDSTLKIQPAKLEDSAVYLCASSLLGVTGANVLTFGAGSRLTVL.

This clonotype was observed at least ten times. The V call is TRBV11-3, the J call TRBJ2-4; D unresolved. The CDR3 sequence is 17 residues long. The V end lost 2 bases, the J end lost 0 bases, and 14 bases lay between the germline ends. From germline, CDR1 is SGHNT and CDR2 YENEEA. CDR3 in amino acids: CASSLQLGGVAKNIQYF. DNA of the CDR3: TGTGCCAGCAGCTTACAGCTAGGCGGAGTAGCCAAAAACATTCAGTACTTC.

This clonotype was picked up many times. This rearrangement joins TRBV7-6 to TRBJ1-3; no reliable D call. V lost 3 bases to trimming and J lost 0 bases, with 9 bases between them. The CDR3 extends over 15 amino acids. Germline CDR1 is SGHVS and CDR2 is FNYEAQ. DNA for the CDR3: TGTGCCAGCAGCTTCCGGGCCGACTCTGGAAACACCATATATTTT. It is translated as CASSFRADSGNTIYF.

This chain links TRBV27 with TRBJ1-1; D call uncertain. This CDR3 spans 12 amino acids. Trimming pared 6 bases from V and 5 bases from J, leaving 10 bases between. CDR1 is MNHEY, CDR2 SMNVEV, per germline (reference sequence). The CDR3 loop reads CASRSVGTEAFF. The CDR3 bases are TGTGCCAGCAGGTCAGTTGGGACTGAAGCTTTCTTT.

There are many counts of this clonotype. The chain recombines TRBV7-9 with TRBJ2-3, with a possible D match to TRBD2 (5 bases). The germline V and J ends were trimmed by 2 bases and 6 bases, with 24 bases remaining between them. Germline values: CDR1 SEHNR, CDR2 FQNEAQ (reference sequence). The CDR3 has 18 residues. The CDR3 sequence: CASSLKSRPFGSADTQYF. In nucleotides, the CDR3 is TGTGCCAGCAGCTTAAAATCCCGTCCCTTTGGTAGCGCCGATACGCAGTATTTT.

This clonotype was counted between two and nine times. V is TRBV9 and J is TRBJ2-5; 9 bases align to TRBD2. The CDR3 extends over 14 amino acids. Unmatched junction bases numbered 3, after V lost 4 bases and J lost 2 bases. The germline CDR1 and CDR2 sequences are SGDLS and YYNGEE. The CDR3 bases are TGTGCCAGCAGCACGGGACTAGCTCAAGAGACCCAGTACTTC. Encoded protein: CASSTGLAQETQYF.

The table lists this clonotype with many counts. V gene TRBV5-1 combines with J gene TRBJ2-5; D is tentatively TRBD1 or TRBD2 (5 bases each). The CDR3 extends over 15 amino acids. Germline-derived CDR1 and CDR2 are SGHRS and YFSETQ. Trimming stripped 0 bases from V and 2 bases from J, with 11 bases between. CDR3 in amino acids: CASSLGQTKQETQYF. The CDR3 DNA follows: TGCGCCAGCAGCTTGGGACAGACTAAACAAGAGACCCAGTACTTC. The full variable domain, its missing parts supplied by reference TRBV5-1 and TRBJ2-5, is KAGVTQTPRYLIKTRGQQVTLSCSPISGHRSVSWYQQTPGQGLQFLFEYFSETQRNKGNFPGRFSGRQFSNSRSEMNVSTLELGDSALYLCASSLGQTKQETQYFGPGTRLLVL.

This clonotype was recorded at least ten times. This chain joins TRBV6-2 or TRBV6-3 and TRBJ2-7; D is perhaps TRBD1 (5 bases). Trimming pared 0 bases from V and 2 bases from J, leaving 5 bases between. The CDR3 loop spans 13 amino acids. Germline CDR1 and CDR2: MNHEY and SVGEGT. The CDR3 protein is CASSYSTAYEQYV. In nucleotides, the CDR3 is TGTGCCAGCAGTTACTCGACAGCCTACGAGCAGTACGTC.

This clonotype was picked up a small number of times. The DNA of the CDR3 is TGTGCCAGTAGTATCACAGTGAACACTGAAGCTTTCTTT. This sequence encodes CASSITVNTEAFF. The chain joins TRBV19 to TRBJ1-1; the D is unclear. The CDR3 loop spans 13 amino acids. The V gene's germline CDR1 is LNHDA and CDR2 SQIVND (reference sequence). V was clipped by 3 bases and J by 0 bases, with 5 bases between them.